Below, 9 T cell receptor beta chains from the same sample are listed, as sequenced in a study of OX40 agonist ivuxolimab in advanced cancers. Libraries were prepared through the immunoSEQ multiplex PCR assay. As stored in TCRdb, this immuneACCESS dataset retains in-frame rearrangements with V and J assigned. A fraction of the clones does not appear; measured against another copy, unresolved V genes explain less than half of the discrepancy, and the remainder lacks a known reason. Counted in this sample were roughly 92,000 clones; roughly 90% of them appeared once. The leading ten clones occupy 3% to 3.5% of the sample. The specimen comprised CD4+ or CD8+ T cells sorted from blood, sampled in a trial of the OX40 agonist ivuxolimab. The source of these receptors is an adult with an advanced solid tumor such as melanoma, head and neck, liver or kidney cancer.

This chain joins TRBV5-4 and TRBJ1-2, with D uncertain. The CDR3 loop spans 11 amino acids. Trimming removed 9 bases from V and 6 bases from J, with 12 bases in between. Germline lookup yields CDR1 SGHNT and CDR2 YYREEE (reference sequence). CDR3 residues: CAIGVIDGYTF. CDR3 nucleotide sequence: TGTGCCATCGGGGTTATTGATGGCTACACCTTC.

As DNA, the CDR3 is TGTGCCAGCAGTTACGATCTAGGGGGTATTGAGACCCAGTACTTC. Protein sequence: CASSYDLGGIETQYF. The rearrangement joins TRBV6-5 to TRBJ2-5, with D maybe TRBD1 (6 bases). The CDR3 extends over 15 amino acids. CDR1 is MNHEY, CDR2 SVGAGI, per germline. The V gene lost 2 bases and the J gene lost 5 bases, with 15 bases spanning the gap.

The genes are TRBV5-1 and TRBJ1-1; D unresolved. The CDR3 has 16 amino acids. Per the germline V gene, CDR1 is SGHRS and CDR2 is YFSETQ. The germline V and J ends were trimmed by 0 bases and 4 bases, with 16 bases remaining between them. The CDR3 loop is CASSLDSDGFGTEAFF. CDR3 sequence (DNA): TGCGCCAGCAGCTTGGACTCCGATGGGTTCGGCACTGAAGCTTTCTTT. Complete variable domain (other parts from reference TRBV5-1 and TRBJ1-1): KAGVTQTPRYLIKTRGQQVTLSCSPISGHRSVSWYQQTPGQGLQFLFEYFSETQRNKGNFPGRFSGRQFSNSRSEMNVSTLELGDSALYLCASSLDSDGFGTEAFFGQGTRLTVV.

Only one count was recorded for this clone. The genes are TRBV4-1 and TRBJ2-7, with 12 bases matching TRBD2. Looked up from germline, CDR1 is MGHRA and CDR2 is YSYEKL. After removal of 4 bases from V and 6 bases from J, the junction contained 10 bases not matched to a gene. CDR3 length: 16 amino acids. CDR3 coding DNA: TGCGCCAGCAGCCTGACTAGCGGGGGACCGGTGGTCGAGCAGTACTTC. The encoded protein is CASSLTSGGPVVEQYF.

The genes are TRBV9 and TRBJ2-1; D might be TRBD2 (6 bases). Germline V gene lookup returns CDR1 SGDLS and CDR2 YYNGEE. The CDR3 covers 17 residues. Trimming cost V 1 base and J 0 bases, with 14 bases left between them. CDR3 residues: CASSVYAGPRSYNEQFF. Here the CDR3 DNA reads TGTGCCAGCAGCGTATATGCGGGACCCCGCTCCTACAATGAGCAGTTCTTC.

This chain connects TRBV9 to TRBJ2-1; 8 bases map to TRBD2. The CDR3 sequence is 15 residues long. CDR1 SGDLS and CDR2 YYNGEE come from the germline V gene. J lost 3 bases, V lost 3 bases, and 5 bases had no gene match. This CDR3 reads CASSGSGGNYNEQFF. The CDR3 bases are TGTGCCAGCAGCGGCAGCGGGGGCAACTACAATGAGCAGTTCTTC.

The genes are TRBV9 and TRBJ1-6, with D hard to call. The V and J ends lost 4 bases and 10 bases respectively, with 12 bases between them. Germline loops: CDR1 SGDLS, CDR2 YYNGEE. The CDR3 extends over 13 amino acids. In nucleotides, the CDR3 is TGTGCCAGCAGCCTCTCACGGCAGTCACCCCTCCACTTT. Translating gives CASSLSRQSPLHF.

The gene calls are TRBV6-6 and TRBJ2-7; no reliable D call. The V end lost 6 bases, the J end lost 2 bases, and 8 bases lay between the germline ends. The CDR3 is made up of 12 amino acids. In germline, CDR1 is MNHNY, CDR2 SVGAGI (reference sequence). CDR3 in DNA: TGTGCCAGCAGACCTGGAACCTACGAGCAGTACTTC. This sequence encodes CASRPGTYEQYF.

This CDR3 reads CASRIFGTEAFF. CDR3 nucleotides: TGTGCCAGCAGGATATTTGGGACTGAAGCTTTCTTT. The chain carries TRBV6-5 and TRBJ1-1; D call uncertain. The V gene lost 6 bases and the J gene lost 5 bases, with 10 bases spanning the gap. Germline V gene data show CDR1 as MNHEY and CDR2 as SVGAGI. The CDR3 is made up of 12 amino acids.